Presented here are 20 T cell receptor beta chains from one specimen sequenced in a study of T cells in Graves' hyperthyroidism and ophthalmopathy. The source material, RNA transcripts, was used to amplify TCR beta CDR3 regions. First-round RT-PCR targeting the TCR CDR3 was performed with the HTBI primer set. TCRdb re-called the multiplex PCR reads with MiXCR, one entry per CDR3 protein. The sample records about 290,000 distinct CDR3 sequences, around a fifth being singletons. Material: blood. The receptors here all came from a man between 45 and 60 years old with Graves' ophthalmopathy.

This clonotype was seen many times. This chain connects TRBV20-1 to TRBJ2-7; 15 nucleotides line up with TRBD2. J was trimmed by 5 bases and V by 5 bases; bases with no gene match: 4. The CDR3 contains 14 residues. Germline assignment: CDR1 DFQATT and CDR2 SNEGSKA (reference sequence). The CDR3 DNA is TGCAGTGCTTTTGGACTAGCGGGAGGGCACGAGCAGTACTTC. It codes for CSAFGLAGGHEQYF.

This clonotype has only one observation. This chain uses TRBV7-6 with TRBJ1-4; the D is unclear. V was shortened by 6 bases and J by 3 bases, with 11 bases between the two germline ends. CDR3 length: 14 amino acids. Germline CDR1 SGHVS, CDR2 FNYEAQ. DNA of the CDR3: TGTGCCAGCAGGGTTGGGGAGGCTAATGAAAAACTGTTTTTT. This gives the protein CASRVGEANEKLFF.

This clonotype was counted many times. V gene TRBV5-5 combines with J gene TRBJ2-1; TRBD1 might be the D (6 bases). The length of the CDR3 is 15 residues. V lost 4 bases, J lost 1 base, and 12 bases lay in between. Germline CDR1 and CDR2: SGHKS and YYEKEE (reference sequence). The CDR3 region has the DNA TGTGCCAGCAGCCCTCGGGACACTTCCTACAATGAGCAGTTCTTC. This codes for CASSPRDTSYNEQFF.

The V gene is TRBV12-3 or TRBV12-4, the J gene TRBJ2-5; no reliable D call. The CDR3 totals 13 residues. V shed 5 bases and J shed 3 bases, with 10 bases lying between them. DNA of the CDR3: TGTGCCAGCAGTCCCTGGACGGAAGAGACCCAGTACTTC. Its translation: CASSPWTEETQYF.

This clonotype was counted once. This sequence joins TRBV20-1 and TRBJ2-5; D is unclear. Trimming left V 1 base short and J 5 bases short, with 17 bases between. The germline gives CDR1 DFQATT, CDR2 SNEGSKA (reference sequence). The CDR3 runs 15 residues. Written as DNA, the CDR3 is TGCAGTGCTAGAGTCGCCGACTCTCCAACGGAGACCCAGTACTTC. Encoded protein: CSARVADSPTETQYF.

In its sample, this clonotype was seen many times. This chain uses TRBV30 with TRBJ1-2; D gene unclear. The CDR3 contains 13 residues. V lost 0 bases and J lost 3, with 8 bases in between. CDR1 GTSNPN and CDR2 SVGIG come from the germline V gene (reference sequence). The chain's CDR3 is CAWSVIPDYGYTF. The CDR3 DNA reads as TGTGCCTGGAGTGTAATCCCAGACTATGGCTACACCTTC.

The chain combines TRBV14 with TRBJ2-1; 13 bases line up with TRBD2. The CDR3 sequence is 17 residues long. V shed 0 bases, J shed 12 bases, and the junction held 11 bases outside the gene matches. In germline, CDR1 is SGHDN, CDR2 FVKESK. CDR3 DNA: TGTGCCAGCAGCCAAGATTCTGGACTAGCGGGGGTACGTGGGCAGTTCTTC. This gives the protein CASSQDSGLAGVRGQFF.

Only a few counts were recorded for this clonotype. The chain has TRBV5-1 and TRBJ1-4; D possibly corresponds to TRBD1 (5 bases). The germline gives CDR1 SGHRS, CDR2 YFSETQ. Between the trimmed V and J ends, which lost 0 bases and 5 bases, there was a span of 11 bases. The CDR3 is 15 residues long. CDR3 DNA sequence: TGCGCCAGCAGCTTGGATGGGGCCAGGAATGAAAAACTGTTTTTT. Encoded protein: CASSLDGARNEKLFF. Filled out from reference TRBV5-1 and TRBJ1-4, the complete variable domain reads KAGVTQTPRYLIKTRGQQVTLSCSPISGHRSVSWYQQTPGQGLQFLFEYFSETQRNKGNFPGRFSGRQFSNSRSEMNVSTLELGDSALYLCASSLDGARNEKLFFGSGTQLSVL.

This clonotype was detected ten times or more. Here the CDR3 reads CASSPWRVLSSYNEQFF. CDR3 nucleotide sequence: TGTGCCAGCAGCCCTTGGCGGGTCCTGAGCTCCTACAATGAGCAGTTCTTC. The V call is TRBV11-2, the J call TRBJ2-1; maybe TRBD2 (5 bases). The CDR3 covers 17 residues. Germline loops: CDR1 SGHAT, CDR2 FQNNGV. Trimming cost V 5 bases and J 0 bases, with 17 bases left between them.

This chain connects TRBV10-3 to TRBJ2-1; 9 bases are shared with TRBD1. CDR1 and CDR2 from the germline V gene are ENHRY and SYGVKD. V trimming: 6 bases; J trimming: 8 bases; junction bases outside the gene matches: 8. This CDR3 is built from 14 residues. DNA of the CDR3: TGTGCCATCAGGGAAGGGGACAGGGAAGATGAGCAGTTCTTC. Its translation is CAIREGDREDEQFF.

The chain couples TRBV9 to TRBJ2-1; D is unclear. Germline loops: CDR1 SGDLS, CDR2 YYNGEE. With 0 bases removed from V and 6 bases from J, the gap between germline ends came to 7 bases. CDR3 length equals 13 residues. The CDR3 region is CASSVEESNEQFF. The DNA of the CDR3 is TGTGCCAGCAGCGTAGAGGAGTCCAATGAGCAGTTCTTC. Variable domain in full (rest from reference TRBV9 and TRBJ2-1): DSGVTQTPKHLITATGQRVTLRCSPRSGDLSVYWYQQSLDQGLQFLIQYYNGEERAKGNILERFSAQQFPDLHSELNLSSLELGDSALYFCASSVEESNEQFFGPGTRLTVL.

In its sample, this clonotype was seen many times. The rearrangement joins TRBV11-2 to TRBJ1-4, with a weak D call TRBD1 (6 bases). This CDR3 has 15 amino acids. From germline, CDR1 is SGHAT and CDR2 FQNNGV. Trimming stripped 4 bases from V and 10 bases from J, with 19 bases between. CDR3: CASSSIQGGEGKLFF. In nucleotides, the CDR3 is TGTGCCAGCAGCTCGATACAGGGAGGGGAGGGAAAACTGTTTTTT.

V and J are TRBV5-1 and TRBJ1-6, with D hard to call. With 3 bases removed from V and 8 bases from J, the gap between germline ends came to 12 bases. The CDR3 totals 14 residues. In germline, CDR1 is SGHRS, CDR2 YFSETQ. The CDR3 region is CASSSAGSDSPLHF. The CDR3 nucleotides read TGCGCCAGCAGCTCTGCGGGATCGGATTCACCCCTCCACTTT. The full variable domain, completed using reference TRBV5-1 and TRBJ1-6, is KAGVTQTPRYLIKTRGQQVTLSCSPISGHRSVSWYQQTPGQGLQFLFEYFSETQRNKGNFPGRFSGRQFSNSRSEMNVSTLELGDSALYLCASSSAGSDSPLHFGNGTRLTVT.

The chain uses TRBV20-1 and TRBJ2-2; the match to TRBD1 covers 8 bases. The CDR3 is 14 residues long. J gave up 6 bases and V 6 bases, and 9 bases lay outside the gene matches. CDR1 is DFQATT and CDR2 is SNEGSKA in the germline V gene (reference sequence). The CDR3, as DNA: TGCAGTGCCCTGCTAGGACAGGGTGCCGGGGAGCTGTTTTTT. It translates to CSALLGQGAGELFF.

The rearrangement links TRBV20-1 to TRBJ1-4, with D uncertain. Trimming shortened V by 0 bases and J by 8 bases, and 13 bases separated the two germline ends. The CDR3 has 14 residues. Germline lookup yields CDR1 DFQATT and CDR2 SNEGSKA (reference sequence). This chain's CDR3 is CSARDRSAGEKLFF. DNA for the CDR3: TGCAGTGCTAGAGATCGCTCAGCTGGCGAAAAACTGTTTTTT.

This clonotype was recorded a few times. V is TRBV14 and J is TRBJ2-5; unclear D gene. V was cut by 5 bases and J by 5 bases, with 21 bases left in between. CDR3 length equals 16 residues. Germline CDR1 is SGHDN and CDR2 is FVKESK. The CDR3 coding sequence is TGTGCCAGCAGCTTAAGGCGAGAGCTCCTAGGGGAGACCCAGTACTTC. Amino acids: CASSLRRELLGETQYF.

At least ten counts were recorded for this clonotype. The chain has TRBV28 and TRBJ1-5; no clear D gene. From germline, CDR1 is MDHEN and CDR2 SYDVKM. This CDR3 comprises 15 residues. The V end was cut by 5 bases, the J end by 0 bases, with 11 bases between. CDR3 loop: CASSPPGNSNQPQHF. The CDR3 DNA reads as TGTGCCAGCAGTCCCCCCGGCAATAGCAATCAGCCCCAGCATTTT.

In this sample, this clonotype turned up a few times. The rearrangement links TRBV12-3 or TRBV12-4 to TRBJ2-2; D is possibly TRBD1 (6 bases). V was trimmed by 6 bases and J by 3 bases, leaving 17 bases between them. The CDR3 is 16 residues long. CDR3 in DNA: TGTGCCAGCAGGGGGCATAGCAGGGGAGACACCGGGGAGCTGTTTTTT. Encoded protein: CASRGHSRGDTGELFF.

This clonotype was recorded at least ten times. The CDR3 DNA follows: TGTGCCAGCACCACTACCCTAGGGTCTGAAGCTTTCTTT. The encoded protein is CASTTTLGSEAFF. The V and J genes are TRBV12-3 or TRBV12-4 and TRBJ1-1; no reliable D call. There are 13 residues in the CDR3. Deletions cut 7 bases from V and 6 bases from J, with 15 bases between.

The chain carries TRBV27 and TRBJ1-2; D is perhaps TRBD1 (6 bases). Germline lookup yields CDR1 MNHEY and CDR2 SMNVEV (reference sequence). The CDR3 sequence is 13 residues long. Deletions cut 5 bases from V and 8 bases from J, with 15 bases between. The chain's CDR3 is CASSPSGVGGYTF. The CDR3 region has the DNA TGTGCCAGCAGTCCTTCAGGGGTAGGCGGCTACACCTTC.